This TCR beta chain emerged from a study of shared clonotypes between healthy human individuals. In germline, CDR1 is MDHEN, CDR2 SYDVKM. The CDR3 loop spans 15 amino acids. The V and J ends lost 3 bases and 0 bases respectively, with 8 bases between them. Sequenced by immunoSEQ multiplex PCR; TCRdb stores in-frame clones only, minus some. The sample yields 1 million to 1.2 million clones, roughly 80% seen once. What was sequenced was memory CD4+ T cells from PBMCs. Regarding subset: CD45RA-negative fraction. This receptor was taken from a man aged 18-30 years in good health. Some clones in this sample may be carry-over from other donors' samples. The chain is built from TRBV28 and TRBJ1-4; D is uncertain. CDR3 sequence: CASSFGRATNEKLFF. As DNA, the CDR3 is TGTGCCAGCAGTTTTGGGCGTGCAACTAATGAAAAACTGTTTTTT.